This T cell receptor (beta chain) was documented in a study of neurological immune-mediated disorders. In TCRdb, the 5' RACE reads were re-called with MiXCR into one record per CDR3 protein. The data hold some 47,000 distinct CDR3 sequences, with approximately 17% observed a single time. The CDR3 is 13 residues long. The V gene lost 2 bases and the J gene lost 4 bases, with 6 bases spanning the gap. This clonotype came up a few times. Its antigen is currently unknown. Source material was 2 million unsorted PBMCs, stored at -80 °C in RNAlater. The study, taken as a whole, reports: HTLV-1-associated myelopathy showed the most TCR clonal expansion; multiple sclerosis the least, below healthy controls.

This receptor was identified in a man in his 60s in good health. Sequenced sample: PBMCs. The chain links TRBV12-3 or TRBV12-4 to TRBJ1-5; no reliable D call. The CDR3 coding sequence is TGTGCCAGCAGTTTAAGCCGGAATCAGCCCCAGCATTTT. Its protein is CASSLSRNQPQHF.